These 2 T cell receptor beta chains were all obtained from the same sample, sequenced in a study of blood T cells in healthy people across ages. The use of a sample-barcoded 5' primer and a J-beta primer mix characterized a second PCR of about 7 to 12 cycles. TCRdb processed the 5' RACE reads anew with MiXCR; each CDR3 protein has one entry. The repertoire holds roughly 1.5 million distinct CDR3 sequences, with about 42% as singletons. Sample: blood. The receptors were gathered from a woman in her late teens or twenties in good health.

This clonotype was counted only a few times. V usage is TRBV20-1 and J usage is TRBJ2-1; D remains ambiguous. Per germline, CDR1 DFQATT and CDR2 SNEGSKA (reference sequence). The length of the CDR3 is 13 residues. V lost 0 bases and J lost 10, with 13 bases in between. The CDR3 sequence: CSARDSAVGEQFF. The CDR3, as DNA: TGCAGTGCTAGAGATTCCGCGGTGGGGGAGCAGTTCTTC.

In regard to this clonotype: At one boundary the junction diverges from the germline segment, which might be a read error. This rearrangement joins TRBV27 to TRBJ1-5, with a tentative D call TRBD1 (6 bases). CDR3 size: 14 residues. Looked up from germline, CDR1 is MNHEY and CDR2 is SMNVEV (reference sequence). CDR3 amino acids: CASSRGYSNQSQHF. The CDR3 nucleotides read TGTGCCAGCAGTAGGGGGTATAGCAATCAGTCCCAGCATTTT.